This T cell receptor (beta chain) was sequenced for a study of shared clonotypes between healthy human individuals. The study, taken as a whole, reports: Non-shared clonotypes had lower generation probabilities than clonotypes shared by all four sorted-subset donors.

The germline V gene has CDR1 LNHNV and CDR2 YYDKDF (reference sequence). The CDR3 loop spans 14 amino acids. V lost 4 bases and J lost 6, with 12 bases in between. The method was immunoSEQ multiplex PCR; TCRdb's version includes in-frame clones alone and lacks a portion of them. The sample consists of about 1,900,000 clones, 85% to 95% of them appearing once. As regards this clone: Its target is not known.

The naive CD8 fraction comprised CD45RO-negative cells positively selected for CCR7 and excluded terminally differentiated effector memory CD45RA+ cells. What was sequenced was naive CD8+ T cells sorted from blood. The clonotype comes from a man aged 18-30 years in good health. The J gene is TRBJ1-4, the V gene TRBV15, with D possibly matching TRBD1 (6 bases). CDR3 coding DNA: TGTGCCACCAGCAACGGCAGGGGATATGAAAAACTGTTTTTT. Its protein product is CATSNGRGYEKLFF.